A single sample gave rise to the 19 T cell receptor beta chains below, sequenced in a study of T cells after yellow fever vaccination. TCRdb processed the 5' RACE reads anew with MiXCR; each CDR3 protein has one entry. The data show about 75,000 distinct CDR3 sequences, with around 7% seen just once and approximately 30% held by the top ten. The specimen comprised CD8+ T cells sorted from PBMCs, sampled more than 8 days after the first yellow fever vaccination. Receptors were obtained from a man aged 18 to 35 who received the YFV17D yellow fever vaccine.

This clonotype occurred a few times. This CDR3 is CASSLIGRRLRETQYF. The CDR3, as DNA: TGTGCCAGCAGCTTAATTGGGCGCAGGTTGCGGGAGACCCAGTACTTC. The gene calls are TRBV11-2 and TRBJ2-5; D is ambiguous. Germline-derived CDR1 and CDR2 are SGHAT and FQNNGV. V shed 2 bases and J shed 5 bases, with 18 bases lying between them. This CDR3 has 16 amino acids. Variable domain in full (rest from reference TRBV11-2 and TRBJ2-5): EAGVAQSPRYKIIEKRQSVAFWCNPISGHATLYWYQQILGQGPKLLIQFQNNGVVDDSQLPKDRFSAERLKGVDSTLKIQPAKLEDSAVYLCASSLIGRRLRETQYFGPGTRLLVL.

This clonotype was seen repeatedly, ten times or more. The chain is built from TRBV11-2 and TRBJ2-7; perhaps TRBD1 as D (5 bases). The CDR3 loop spans 11 amino acids. CDR1 and CDR2 (germline): SGHAT, FQNNGV. The V end was cut by 3 bases, the J end by 5 bases, with 5 bases between. The CDR3 reads CASSLTDEQYF. The CDR3, as DNA: TGTGCCAGCAGCTTGACAGACGAGCAGTACTTC. Variable domain in full (rest from reference TRBV11-2 and TRBJ2-7): EAGVAQSPRYKIIEKRQSVAFWCNPISGHATLYWYQQILGQGPKLLIQFQNNGVVDDSQLPKDRFSAERLKGVDSTLKIQPAKLEDSAVYLCASSLTDEQYFGPGTRLTVT.

On this clonotype: This could be a read error, since a much larger clone is one nucleotide away. The DNA of the CDR3 is TGCAGCGTTGAAGATGAAAGTACGGCCAGCTCCTACAATGAGCAGTTCTTC. Its translation is CSVEDESTASSYNEQFF. The genes are TRBV29-1 and TRBJ2-1; D unresolved. The V end was cut by 0 bases, the J end by 0 bases, with 15 bases between. Germline V gene data show CDR1 as SQVTM and CDR2 as ANQGSEA. The CDR3 extends over 17 amino acids.

V and J are TRBV6-2 or TRBV6-3 and TRBJ2-3; 8 bases are a match to TRBD1. Germline V CDR1 and CDR2: MNHEY, SVGEGT. The CDR3 covers 13 residues. Trimming cost V 6 bases and J 4 bases; bases outside gene matches: 3. For the CDR3, the DNA is TGTGCCAGCAGAGACAGGGGCGCAGATACGCAGTATTTT. Encoded protein: CASRDRGADTQYF.

This clonotype has just a few counts. This chain joins TRBV18 and TRBJ2-7; TRBD2 might be the D (6 bases). Germline assignment: CDR1 KGHSH and CDR2 LQKENI. The V gene lost 3 bases and the J gene lost 7 bases, with 16 bases spanning the gap. This CDR3 region has 14 residues. The CDR3 is CASSPSAVRGEQYF. The CDR3 coding sequence is TGTGCCAGCTCACCTTCTGCGGTCCGGGGGGAGCAGTACTTC. Full variable domain (rest looked up from reference TRBV18 and TRBJ2-7): NAGVMQNPRHLVRRRGQEARLRCSPMKGHSHVYWYRQLPEEGLKFMVYLQKENIIDESGMPKERFSAEFPKEGPSILRIQQVVRGDSAAYFCASSPSAVRGEQYFGPGTRLTVT.

This clonotype appeared a few times. The chain carries TRBV30 and TRBJ1-4; D gene unclear. The germline V and J ends were trimmed by 3 bases and 7 bases, with 15 bases remaining between them. The CDR3 has 14 residues. Germline CDR1 GTSNPN, CDR2 SVGIG (reference sequence). DNA for the CDR3: TGTGCCTGGAGCCCTAGTCAGGTCGCTGAAAAACTGTTTTTT. Translated, it gives CAWSPSQVAEKLFF. The full variable domain, completed using reference TRBV30 and TRBJ1-4, is SQTIHQWPATLVQPVGSPLSLECTVEGTSNPNLYWYRQAAGRGLQLLFYSVGIGQISSEVPQNLSASRPQDRQFILSSKKLLLSDSGFYLCAWSPSQVAEKLFFGSGTQLSVL.

This clonotype was recorded many times. The rearrangement uses TRBV6-5 and TRBJ2-5; D is tentatively TRBD1 or TRBD2 (5 bases each). V gave up 2 bases and J gave up 0 bases, with 22 bases separating them. The V gene's germline CDR1 is MNHEY and CDR2 SVGAGI. The CDR3 length is 19 residues. This CDR3 reads CASSYGPGRPSRNQETQYF. The CDR3 nucleotides are TGTGCCAGCAGTTACGGTCCGGGGCGCCCATCCCGCAACCAAGAGACCCAGTACTTC.

This clonotype was counted many times. The chain uses TRBV7-6 and TRBJ2-7; D is perhaps TRBD1 (6 bases). V shed 2 bases and J shed 1 base, with 6 bases lying between them. The CDR3 consists of 13 residues. Germline loops: CDR1 SGHVS, CDR2 FNYEAQ. The CDR3 is CASSLRGSYEQYF. Written as DNA, the CDR3 is TGTGCCAGCAGCTTAAGGGGGTCCTACGAGCAGTACTTC.

At least ten counts were recorded for this clonotype. The rearrangement links TRBV12-3 or TRBV12-4 to TRBJ1-5; D unclear. Trimming stripped 5 bases from V and 2 bases from J, with 10 bases between. The length of the CDR3 is 14 residues. CDR3 bases: TGTGCCAGCAGTAAGGAGGTCGGCAATCAGCCCCAGCATTTT. It is translated as CASSKEVGNQPQHF.

This chain connects TRBV7-9 to TRBJ2-3, with TRBD1 identical over 8 bases. Trimming took 5 bases from V and 0 from J; bases not matched to a gene: 4. The CDR3 totals 15 residues. CDR1 is SEHNR, CDR2 FQNEAQ, per germline (reference sequence). The CDR3 sequence: CASSHRDRSTDTQYF. The CDR3 DNA follows: TGTGCCAGCAGCCACCGGGACAGGAGCACAGATACGCAGTATTTT.

This clonotype was detected ten times or more. V usage is TRBV7-9 and J usage is TRBJ2-1; D call uncertain. Germline V gene data show CDR1 as SEHNR and CDR2 as FQNEAQ (reference sequence). The CDR3 runs to 15 residues. V gave up 3 bases and J gave up 1 base, with 10 bases separating them. The CDR3 loop reads CASSLISLSYNEQFF. The CDR3, as DNA: TGTGCCAGCAGCTTGATAAGTCTATCCTACAATGAGCAGTTCTTC.

This clonotype was picked up many times. The gene calls are TRBV3-1 and TRBJ2-2; D call uncertain. Deletions cut 2 bases from V and 4 bases from J, with 11 bases between. The CDR3 length is 15 residues. CDR1 is LGHDT and CDR2 is YNNKEL in the germline V gene (reference sequence). CDR3 in DNA: TGTGCCAGCAGCCAACTCTCCCTTCTCACCGGGGAGCTGTTTTTT. It specifies CASSQLSLLTGELFF.

This clonotype showed up many times. CDR3 residues: CASSTMNTEAFF. CDR3 nucleotides: TGTGCCAGCAGTACAATGAACACTGAAGCTTTCTTT. This sequence joins TRBV27 and TRBJ1-1; D unclear. The CDR3 sequence is 12 residues long. V shed 5 bases and J shed 0 bases, with 4 bases lying between them. The germline CDR1 and CDR2 sequences are MNHEY and SMNVEV (reference sequence).

This clonotype showed up many times. The chain carries TRBV6-1 and TRBJ1-5; D is unresolved. The CDR3 extends over 13 amino acids. Germline V lookup: CDR1 MNHNS, CDR2 SASEGT. Trimming removed 4 bases from V and 1 base from J, with 5 bases in between. The CDR3 region is CASSAWSNQPQHF. The CDR3 DNA reads TGTGCCAGCAGTGCATGGAGCAATCAGCCCCAGCATTTT.

This clonotype was found many times. This sequence joins TRBV20-1 and TRBJ2-1; D unresolved. Germline values: CDR1 DFQATT, CDR2 SNEGSKA (reference sequence). Trimming cost V 1 base and J 2 bases, with 12 bases left between them. The CDR3 is made up of 15 amino acids. The CDR3 reads CSARVSSKAYNEQFF. CDR3 DNA sequence: TGCAGTGCTAGAGTGTCTAGTAAGGCCTACAATGAGCAGTTCTTC.

The genes are TRBV3-1 and TRBJ1-3, with 7 bases that match TRBD1. V gave up 4 bases and J gave up 2 bases; unmatched junction bases: 20. CDR1 is LGHDT, CDR2 YNNKEL, per germline (reference sequence). CDR3 length: 20 amino acids. The CDR3 protein is CASSPSRRDRSVAAGNTIYF. As DNA, the CDR3 is TGTGCCAGCAGCCCGTCTAGACGGGACAGATCGGTGGCGGCTGGAAACACCATATATTTT.

The table lists this clonotype with many counts. V gene TRBV2 combines with J gene TRBJ1-2; the D gene is possibly TRBD1 (5 bases). There are 13 residues in the CDR3. Trimming stripped 2 bases from V and 7 bases from J, with 11 bases between. Per germline, CDR1 SNHLY and CDR2 FYNNEI. The CDR3 DNA reads as TGTGCCAGCAGTGAAATAGCAGGGTCTGGCTACACCTTC. Its translation is CASSEIAGSGYTF.

This clonotype was seen at least ten times. The CDR3 nucleotides read TGTGCCAGCAGTTACGTGACTAGCGGGGAGTCAGATACGCAGTATTTT. It is translated as CASSYVTSGESDTQYF. This chain uses TRBV6-2 or TRBV6-3 with TRBJ2-3; 11 nucleotides match TRBD2. CDR3 length: 16 amino acids. J lost 4 bases, V lost 2 bases, and 5 bases had no gene match. Germline V lookup: CDR1 MNHEY, CDR2 SVGEGT.

This clonotype has ten or more counts. This sequence joins TRBV29-1 and TRBJ2-1; TRBD2 matches at 7 bases. The CDR3 contains 13 residues. Germline loops: CDR1 SQVTM, CDR2 ANQGSEA. V was pared by 3 bases and J by 6 bases, with 5 bases of the junction left unmatched. This CDR3 reads CSVDLAGGNEQFF. CDR3 nucleotide sequence: TGCAGCGTTGATTTAGCGGGCGGCAATGAGCAGTTCTTC.